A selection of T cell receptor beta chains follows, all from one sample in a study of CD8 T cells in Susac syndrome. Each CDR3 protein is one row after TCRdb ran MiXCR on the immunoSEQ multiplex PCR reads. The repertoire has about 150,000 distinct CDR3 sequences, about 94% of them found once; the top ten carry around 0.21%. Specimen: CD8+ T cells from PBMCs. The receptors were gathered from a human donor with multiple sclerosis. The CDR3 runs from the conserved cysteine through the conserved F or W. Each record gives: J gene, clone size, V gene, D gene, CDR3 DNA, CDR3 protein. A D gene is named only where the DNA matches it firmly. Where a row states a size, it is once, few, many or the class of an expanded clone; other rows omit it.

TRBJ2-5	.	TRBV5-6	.	TGTGCCAGCAGCTGGACGACAGTGGGAGAGACCCAGTACTTC	CASSWTTVGETQYF
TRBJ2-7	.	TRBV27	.	TGTGCCAGCAGCACCACAGGGACCGTCCTATACGAGCAGTACTTC	CASSTTGTVLYEQYF
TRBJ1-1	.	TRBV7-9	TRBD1	TGTGCCAGCAGCGTGGGACAGGGGGCTTTCCCTGAAGCTTTCTTT	CASSVGQGAFPEAFF
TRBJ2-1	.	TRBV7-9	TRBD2	TGTGCCAGCAGCCCCAGCGGGGGTGAGCAGTTCTTC	CASSPSGGEQFF
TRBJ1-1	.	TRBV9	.	TGTGCCAGCAGCGTAGGAGGGAGGGGTGAAGCTTTCTTT	CASSVGGRGEAFF
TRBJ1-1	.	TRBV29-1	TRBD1	TGCAGCGTTGTGACAGGGGGTAGGCTAGAAGCTTTCTTT	CSVVTGGRLEAFF
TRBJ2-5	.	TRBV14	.	TGTGCCAGCAGCCAAGGAGTGGGGTGGTCAGAGACCCAGTACTTC	CASSQGVGWSETQYF
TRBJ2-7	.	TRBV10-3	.	TGTGCCATCAGTGAGTCCACGGGACCCTACGAGCAGTACTTC	CAISESTGPYEQYF
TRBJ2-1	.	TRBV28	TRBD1	TGTGCCAGCAGTTTATTTCGGGACAGGGGTTGGGATGAGCAGTTCTTC	CASSLFRDRGWDEQFF
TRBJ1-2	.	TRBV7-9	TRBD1	TGTGCCAGCAGGAAAGGGGGCGCGGGCTACACCTTC	CASRKGGAGYTF
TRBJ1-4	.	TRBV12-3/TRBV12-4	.	TGTGCCAGCAGTCCCACTGGCCTTTCCGAAAAACTGTTTTTT	CASSPTGLSEKLFF
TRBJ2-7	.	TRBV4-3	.	TGCGCCAGCAGCCAACGACAGTCCGTGATCTACGAGCAGTACTTC	CASSQRQSVIYEQYF
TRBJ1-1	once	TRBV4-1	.	TGCGCCAGCAGCCACCGGCGGACTGAAGCTTTCTTT	CASSHRRTEAFF
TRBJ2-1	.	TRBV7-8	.	TGTGCCAGCAGCTTAGCGTCCAGTAATGAGCAGTTCTTC	CASSLASSNEQFF
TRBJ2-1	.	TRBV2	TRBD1	TGTGCCAGCACGTCCATCTTGGGACAGCCTTCATCCTACAATGAGCAGTTCTTC	CASTSILGQPSSYNEQFF
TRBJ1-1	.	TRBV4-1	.	TGCGCCAGCAGCGAGCAACACGGGACTGAAGCTTTCTTT	CASSEQHGTEAFF
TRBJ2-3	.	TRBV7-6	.	TGTGCCAGCAGCTTAGTGGTGGGGGACACGCAGTATTTT	CASSLVVGDTQYF
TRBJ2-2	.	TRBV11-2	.	TGTGCCAGCAGCCCCGCAAAGGGGGAACACACCGGGGAGCTGTTTTTT	CASSPAKGEHTGELFF
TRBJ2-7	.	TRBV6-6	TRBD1	TGTGCCAGCAGACCCTTAGGGGGCGACGAGCAGTACTTC	CASRPLGGDEQYF
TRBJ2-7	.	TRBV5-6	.	TGTGCCAGCAGCCCGGGGGTGAGGGACGAGCAGTACTTC	CASSPGVRDEQYF
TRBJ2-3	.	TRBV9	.	TGTGCCAGCAGAGGTGGATCTAGCACAGATACGCAGTATTTT	CASRGGSSTDTQYF
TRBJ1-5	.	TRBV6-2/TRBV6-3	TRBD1	TGTGCCAGCAGTTACCTAACCGGACAGGGACGGGATAGCAATCAGCCCCAGCATTTT	CASSYLTGQGRDSNQPQHF
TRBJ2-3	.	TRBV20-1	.	TGCAGTGCTAGTCATCCTAGCAAGATATGGATAACGCAGTATTTT	CSASHPSKIWITQYF
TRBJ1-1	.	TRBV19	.	TGTGCCAGTAGTATATGGGGCAGGGTAAGTGAAGCTTTCTTT	CASSIWGRVSEAFF
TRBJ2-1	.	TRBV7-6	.	TGTGCCAGCAGCCTCCTGGGACCCGCTTCAACCTACAATGAGCAGTTCTTC	CASSLLGPASTYNEQFF
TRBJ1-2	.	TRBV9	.	TGTGCCAGCAGCGTAAGACAGGATTATGGCTACACCTTC	CASSVRQDYGYTF
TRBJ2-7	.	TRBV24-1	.	TGTGCCACCAGTGAAGGGGGAACCTACGAGCAGTACTTC	CATSEGGTYEQYF
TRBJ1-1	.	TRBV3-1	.	TGTGCCAGCAGCCAAGATGAGATGAACACTGAAGCTTTCTTT	CASSQDEMNTEAFF
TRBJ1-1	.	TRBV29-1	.	TGCAGCGTAGCCGAAGGCCAGACCACTGAAGCTTTCTTT	CSVAEGQTTEAFF
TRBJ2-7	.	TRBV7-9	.	TGTGCCAGCAGCTTGTACAGTCTCGACTACGAGCAGTACTTC	CASSLYSLDYEQYF
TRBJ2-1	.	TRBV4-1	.	TGCGCCAGCAGCCAAGGGTGGTTAGGGGGGGATGAGCAGTTCTTC	CASSQGWLGGDEQFF
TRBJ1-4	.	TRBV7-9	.	TGTGCCAGCAGCTCCTGGACGGGAGAAAATGAAAAACTGTTTTTT	CASSSWTGENEKLFF
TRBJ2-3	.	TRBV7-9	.	TGTGCCAGCAGTTCACGGTCCTCGGATACGCAGTATTTT	CASSSRSSDTQYF
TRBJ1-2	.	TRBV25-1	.	TGTGCCAGCAGTGCCCAGGGAGGACGGTGGTACACCTTC	CASSAQGGRWYTF
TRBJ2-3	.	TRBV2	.	TGTGCCAGCAGTCGCCGTTTGGATACGCAGTATTTT	CASSRRLDTQYF
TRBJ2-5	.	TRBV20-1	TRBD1	TGCAGTGCTATCTCCCGGGACAGGGGGCAAGAGACCCAGTACTTC	CSAISRDRGQETQYF